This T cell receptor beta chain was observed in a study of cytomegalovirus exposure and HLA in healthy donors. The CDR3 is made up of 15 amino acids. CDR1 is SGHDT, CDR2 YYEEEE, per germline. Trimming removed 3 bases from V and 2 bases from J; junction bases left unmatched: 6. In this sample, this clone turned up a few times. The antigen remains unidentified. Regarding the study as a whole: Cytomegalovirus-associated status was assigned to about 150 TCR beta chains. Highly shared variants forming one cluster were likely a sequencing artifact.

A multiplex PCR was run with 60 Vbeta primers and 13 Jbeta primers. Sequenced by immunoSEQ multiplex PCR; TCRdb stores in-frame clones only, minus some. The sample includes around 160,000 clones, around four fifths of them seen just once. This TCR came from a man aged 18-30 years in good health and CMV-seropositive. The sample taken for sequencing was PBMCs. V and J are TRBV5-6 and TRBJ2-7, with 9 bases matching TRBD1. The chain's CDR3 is CASSSSYRGPYEQYF. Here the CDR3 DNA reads TGTGCCAGCAGCTCCAGCTACAGGGGGCCCTACGAGCAGTACTTC.